This T cell receptor (beta chain) was profiled in a study of T cells after yellow fever vaccination. Study findings and constraints: Across the CD4 and CD8 compartments, a small share of clonotypes was present in both.

Only a few counts were recorded for this clonotype. Its matching antigen is unknown. CDR3 size: 17 residues. Per the germline V gene, CDR1 is SQVTM and CDR2 is ANQGSEA. V was shortened by 4 bases and J by 0 bases, with 22 bases between the two germline ends. Making TCR cDNA involved 5'RACE template switching, which added UMIs and a universal primer site. TCRdb re-called the 5' RACE reads through MiXCR, storing one row per CDR3 protein. The sample lists approximately 550,000 distinct CDR3 sequences; 13% were seen once. This chain uses TRBV29-1 with TRBJ2-7; possibly TRBD2 for D (6 bases). The specimen comprised PBMCs, sampled on the day of the yellow fever booster vaccination. This receptor was taken from a man aged 30-40 years who received the YFV17D yellow fever vaccine. DNA of the CDR3: TGCAGCGTTGCCCCTCACCTCCTCGCGGGACCCTCCTACGAGCAGTACTTC. Amino acid sequence: CSVAPHLLAGPSYEQYF.